What follows are 4 T cell receptor beta chains derived from one specimen sequenced in a study of cytotoxic CD8 clonotypes in ibrutinib-treated CLL (dated by TCRdb to the early 2020s). Library creation used the immunoSEQ multiplex PCR assay. Drawn from immuneACCESS, this table holds only the in-frame rearrangements with V and J called that TCRdb kept. Clones are partly lost; checked studies trace under half to an unresolved V gene and leave the rest unexplained. The sample table contains 55,000 to 60,000 clones; only one count was recorded for 50% to 70% of them. Of the sample, about 24% is held by the ten largest clones. The time point label, read with the paper, signifies: progressive disease on ibrutinib. The sequencing used PBMCs, collected at disease progression, from a patient treated with ibrutinib. The receptors here all came from a human donor with chronic lymphocytic leukemia.

This chain links TRBV4-1 with TRBJ2-7; a weak D match, TRBD2 (6 bases). CDR3 length equals 16 residues. V lost 0 bases and J 0 bases, leaving 12 bases between the germline ends. The germline V gene has CDR1 MGHRA and CDR2 YSYEKL. This chain's CDR3 is CASSQDATSSSYEQYF. The CDR3 DNA follows: TGCGCCAGCAGCCAAGACGCGACTAGTAGCTCCTACGAGCAGTACTTC.

The chain recombines TRBV5-6 with TRBJ2-2; D unclear. CDR1 and CDR2 (germline): SGHDT, YYEEEE. The CDR3 sequence is 15 residues long. The V gene lost 0 bases and the J gene lost 0 bases, with 6 bases spanning the gap. In nucleotides, the CDR3 is TGTGCCAGCAGCTTGGTTGGACCGAACACCGGGGAGCTGTTTTTT. This codes for CASSLVGPNTGELFF.

The chain couples TRBV9 to TRBJ2-5; 11 bases align to TRBD2. CDR3 length: 16 residues. Looked up from germline, CDR1 is SGDLS and CDR2 is YYNGEE. The V gene end was trimmed by 4 bases and the J gene end by 4 bases; junction bases not matched to a gene: 9. The CDR3 bases are TGTGCCAGCAGCCGTAGCGGGAGGGACTCTCGAGAGACCCAGTACTTC. It translates to CASSRSGRDSRETQYF.

The rearrangement joins TRBV28 to TRBJ1-5; the match to TRBD1 covers 10 bases. CDR3 length: 14 residues. Looked up from germline, CDR1 is MDHEN and CDR2 is SYDVKM. J was trimmed by 10 bases and V by 2 bases; bases with no gene match: 5. The CDR3 nucleotides read TGTGCCAGCAGTTTACTGACAGGGGGCTATCCCCAGCATTTT. This encodes CASSLLTGGYPQHF.